These 31 T cell receptor beta chains were sequenced from one sample in a study of T cell responses to AZD1222 COVID-19 vaccine. Produced via immunoSEQ multiplex PCR; TCRdb's table is partial and in-frame only. This table holds 90,000 to 150,000 clones, 85% to 90% found once. The sequencing used peripheral blood, collected 28 days after the second AZD1222 dose. These receptors were obtained from an adult who received the AZD1222 COVID-19 vaccine.

This clone was observed a single time. The chain joins TRBV3-1 (or the pseudogene TRBV3-2) to TRBJ2-1; D may be TRBD2 (6 bases). Trimming pared 0 bases from V and 6 bases from J, leaving 9 bases between. The CDR3 has 14 residues. Germline V gene data show CDR1 as LGHDT and CDR2 as YNNKEL (reference sequence). DNA of the CDR3: TGTGCCAGCAGCCAAGAAGGAGGGGTCAATGAGCAGTTCTTC. This gives the protein CASSQEGGVNEQFF.

The chain carries TRBV7-8 and TRBJ2-7; perhaps TRBD2 as D (6 bases). Germline-derived CDR1 and CDR2 are SGHVS and FQNEAQ. The CDR3 extends over 15 amino acids. Between the trimmed V and J ends, which lost 1 base and 3 bases, there was a span of 13 bases. The CDR3 spells CASSLVGGFFYEQYF. In DNA, the CDR3 is TGTGCCAGCAGCTTAGTCGGGGGTTTTTTCTACGAGCAGTACTTC.

The chain carries TRBV7-2 and TRBJ1-3; 7 nucleotides agree with TRBD1. The CDR3 sequence is 15 residues long. V dropped 5 bases and J dropped 4; count of bases not matched to a gene: 8. CDR1 SGHTA and CDR2 FQGNSA come from the germline V gene. CDR3 protein: CASSPGGVGGNTIYF. The DNA for the CDR3 is TGTGCCAGCAGCCCAGGGGGGGTAGGAGGAAACACCATATATTTT. The full variable domain, rest sourced from reference TRBV7-2 and TRBJ1-3, is GAGVSQSPSNKVTEKGKDVELRCDPISGHTALYWYRQSLGQGLEFLIYFQGNSAPDKSGLPSDRFSAERTGGSVSTLTIQRTQQEDSAVYLCASSPGGVGGNTIYFGEGSWLTVV.

This CDR3 is CATGFPGVPGELFF. The CDR3 nucleotides are TGTGCCACCGGATTCCCCGGAGTACCCGGGGAGCTGTTTTTT. The chain joins TRBV10-3 to TRBJ2-2; D is unresolved. Trimming pared 10 bases from V and 6 bases from J, leaving 18 bases between. Germline-derived CDR1 and CDR2 are ENHRY and SYGVKD. The CDR3 spans 14 residues.

The chain has TRBV18 and TRBJ2-3; 13 bases fit TRBD2. With 4 bases clipped from V and 0 bases from J, the junction kept 1 base outside the gene matches. The CDR3 contains 16 residues. The germline gives CDR1 KGHSH, CDR2 LQKENI. The CDR3 bases are TGTGCCAGCTCACTACTAGCGGGAGGGAGCACAGATACGCAGTATTTT. Protein sequence: CASSLLAGGSTDTQYF.

The rearrangement uses TRBV29-1 and TRBJ2-1; D remains unclear. The germline V gene encodes CDR1 SQVTM and CDR2 ANQGSEA. Trimming took off 1 base at V and 0 bases at J, with 10 bases between the two ends. CDR3 size: 15 residues. CDR3 region: CSVEGVGSSYNEQFF. The CDR3, as DNA: TGCAGCGTTGAAGGGGTGGGAAGCTCCTACAATGAGCAGTTCTTC.

The V call is TRBV4-3, the J call TRBJ2-5; weak D call: TRBD1 (6 bases). This CDR3 is built from 15 residues. Germline-derived CDR1 and CDR2 are LGHNA and YSLEER. V lost 1 base and J 7 bases, leaving 16 bases between the germline ends. CDR3 in amino acids: CASSQGVGAGGTQYF. CDR3 DNA sequence: TGCGCCAGCAGCCAAGGAGTGGGGGCTGGCGGGACCCAGTACTTC.

This clone is a singleton in its sample. The chain combines TRBV29-1 with TRBJ2-2, with 7 bases that match TRBD2. This CDR3 spans 14 amino acids. V was pared by 7 bases and J by 7 bases, with 12 bases of the junction left unmatched. The germline V gene has CDR1 SQVTM and CDR2 ANQGSEA. Here the CDR3 reads CSARTSLDSGELFF. CDR3 coding DNA: TGCAGCGCTAGGACTAGTCTCGATAGCGGGGAGCTGTTTTTT.

This chain's CDR3 is CASSPGLAGVYPDTQYF. The CDR3 nucleotides read TGTGCCAGCAGCCCGGGACTAGCGGGAGTCTACCCAGATACGCAGTATTTT. The V call is TRBV7-8, the J call TRBJ2-3; 14 bases are a match to TRBD2. The V gene's germline CDR1 is SGHVS and CDR2 FQNEAQ. V was pared by 5 bases and J by 4 bases, with 8 bases of the junction left unmatched. This CDR3 contains 17 residues.

The J gene is TRBJ2-3, the V gene TRBV11-2, with 12 bases aligning to TRBD1. With V trimmed by 3 bases and J by 5 bases, 12 bases remained unmatched. The CDR3 length is 18 residues. Germline CDR1 reads SGHAT; CDR2 reads FQNNGV. The DNA of the CDR3 is TGTGCCAGCAGCTTGGCCCCGGGACAGGGGGCAGAAGTAGATACGCAGTATTTT. Translated, it gives CASSLAPGQGAEVDTQYF.

Turning to this clone: Other DNA sequences in this sample translate to the same CDR3. The genes are TRBV5-4 and TRBJ1-2; D gene uncertain. This CDR3 has 14 residues. Trimming took off 3 bases at V and 2 bases at J, with 11 bases between the two ends. The germline V gene has CDR1 SGHNT and CDR2 YYREEE (reference sequence). The CDR3: CASSSPTGNYGYTF. The CDR3, as DNA: TGTGCCAGCAGCTCTCCGACGGGGAACTATGGCTACACCTTC.

This clone was observed a handful of times. The rearrangement uses TRBV25-1 and TRBJ2-1, with D uncertain. Trimming left V 4 bases short and J 5 bases short, with 9 bases between. CDR1 and CDR2 from the germline V gene are MGHDK and SYGVNS. The CDR3 covers 13 residues. The DNA of the CDR3 is TGTGCCAGCAGTGTTTCTACAAACAATGAGCAGTTCTTC. Translation: CASSVSTNNEQFF.

Sample share makes this clone medium-sized. This chain connects TRBV30 to TRBJ2-6; D remains ambiguous. Per germline, CDR1 GTSNPN and CDR2 SVGIG (reference sequence). The V gene lost 1 base and the J gene lost 1 base, with 8 bases spanning the gap. CDR3 size: 15 residues. CDR3 sequence reads: CAWSDVGSGANVLTF. DNA of the CDR3: TGTGCCTGGAGTGACGTGGGTTCTGGGGCCAACGTCCTGACTTTC.

The chain is built from TRBV7-9 and TRBJ2-1; either TRBD1 or TRBD2 may fit D (5 bases each). Germline V gives CDR1 SEHNR, CDR2 FQNEAQ (reference sequence). The V and J ends lost 1 base and 5 bases respectively, with 18 bases between them. This CDR3 contains 17 residues. CDR3 DNA sequence: TGTGCCAGCAGCTTAGGCCCCCGGGACCCCACCGACAATGAGCAGTTCTTC. Its translation: CASSLGPRDPTDNEQFF.

The V gene is TRBV10-2, the J gene TRBJ1-4; unclear D gene. The CDR3 consists of 15 residues. The germline V gene has CDR1 WSHSY and CDR2 SAAADI. The ends were cut back, 2 bases at V and 6 bases at J, with 13 bases in the middle. The CDR3 DNA reads as TGCGCCAGCAGTGAGAGCGCGGGCTATGATGAAAAACTGTTTTTT. It is translated as CASSESAGYDEKLFF.

The rearrangement links TRBV12-3 or TRBV12-4 to TRBJ1-3, with D unresolved. Trimming took 6 bases from V and 3 from J, leaving 9 bases between them. The CDR3 runs 13 residues. The CDR3 spells CASSTDDGNTIYF. CDR3 sequence (DNA): TGTGCCAGCAGCACCGACGATGGAAACACCATATATTTT.

This clone was detected only a few times. The chain has TRBV2 and TRBJ2-7, with 10 bases lining up with TRBD2. Germline CDR1 and CDR2: SNHLY and FYNNEI. The CDR3 extends over 15 amino acids. Losses at the gene ends were 3 bases for V and 2 bases for J; bases not matched to a gene: 4. This chain's CDR3 is CASSDPLAGAYEQYF. Here the CDR3 DNA reads TGTGCCAGCAGTGATCCGCTAGCGGGGGCCTACGAGCAGTACTTC.

The V call is TRBV7-3, the J call TRBJ1-4; the D is unclear. Trimming stripped 2 bases from V and 7 bases from J, with 8 bases between. CDR1 and CDR2 from the germline V gene are SGHTA and FQGTGA. CDR3 length: 13 amino acids. The CDR3 loop reads CASSLGVGEKLFF. CDR3 bases: TGTGCCAGCAGCTTAGGAGTGGGTGAAAAACTGTTTTTT. Complete variable domain (other parts from reference TRBV7-3 and TRBJ1-4): GAGVSQTPSNKVTEKGKYVELRCDPISGHTALYWYRQSLGQGPEFLIYFQGTGAADDSGLPNDRFFAVRPEGSVSTLKIQRTERGDSAVYLCASSLGVGEKLFFGSGTQLSVL.

This clone showed up just once. The chain carries TRBV5-1 and TRBJ2-2, with unresolved D. The length of the CDR3 is 16 residues. Germline V gene sequence: CDR1 SGHRS, CDR2 YFSETQ. V lost 1 base and J lost 8, with 18 bases in between. Here the CDR3 DNA reads TGCGCCAGCAGCTTGATGAGCCTCACGAGTGCGGGGGAGCTGTTTTTT. It specifies CASSLMSLTSAGELFF.

The rearrangement uses TRBV4-1 and TRBJ1-5; unclear D gene. Germline V gives CDR1 MGHRA, CDR2 YSYEKL. The CDR3 has 14 residues. The V end was cut by 0 bases, the J end by 1 base, with 4 bases between. CDR3 bases: TGCGCCAGCAGCCAAGAGGACAGCAATCAGCCCCAGCATTTT. Protein sequence: CASSQEDSNQPQHF.

This CDR3 is CAISGGGRLAGISSYNEQFF. CDR3 DNA sequence: TGTGCCATCAGTGGTGGGGGGCGACTAGCGGGTATAAGCTCCTACAATGAGCAGTTCTTC. The V call is TRBV10-3, the J call TRBJ2-1, with TRBD2 matching over 10 bases. After removal of 4 bases from V and 0 bases from J, the junction contained 15 bases not matched to a gene. The CDR3 totals 20 residues. Germline V gives CDR1 ENHRY, CDR2 SYGVKD.

This clone was recorded once. This chain joins TRBV5-1 and TRBJ1-2, with D hard to call. The CDR3 is made up of 14 amino acids. V was cut by 2 bases and J by 0 bases, with 8 bases left in between. The V gene's germline CDR1 is SGHRS and CDR2 YFSETQ. DNA for the CDR3: TGCGCCAGCAGCTTTGACTCCGCTAACTATGGCTACACCTTC. The encoded protein is CASSFDSANYGYTF.

The chain employs TRBV28 and TRBJ2-5; 8 positions match TRBD2. CDR1 and CDR2 (germline): MDHEN, SYDVKM. The CDR3 runs 14 residues. V was clipped by 2 bases and J by 6 bases; unmatched bases: 5. This CDR3 reads CASSLRSGSQTQYF. The CDR3 DNA follows: TGTGCCAGCAGTTTAAGAAGCGGGAGTCAGACCCAGTACTTC.

This clone turned up a few times. The chain uses TRBV11-3 and TRBJ1-5, with TRBD1 matching 8 bases. This CDR3 comprises 14 residues. J was trimmed by 7 bases and V by 4 bases; bases with no gene match: 6. Germline V gene sequence: CDR1 SGHNT, CDR2 YENEEA. The CDR3, as DNA: TGTGCCAGCAGCTCTGACAGGGGTGAACAGCCCCAGCATTTT. It is translated as CASSSDRGEQPQHF.

V usage is TRBV3-1 (or the pseudogene TRBV3-2) and J usage is TRBJ2-1; D unresolved. This CDR3 is built from 15 residues. Germline V CDR1 and CDR2: LGHDT, YNNKEL (reference sequence). The V end was cut by 4 bases, the J end by 2 bases, with 12 bases between. CDR3 in DNA: TGTGCCAGCAGCCCTTATCCGGAAGCCTACAATGAGCAGTTCTTC. As protein: CASSPYPEAYNEQFF.

V gene TRBV10-3 combines with J gene TRBJ1-5; 9 bases are a match to TRBD1. The junction had 2 bases not matched to a gene; V was cut back by 4 bases and J by 4 bases. The CDR3 totals 14 residues. CDR1 ENHRY and CDR2 SYGVKD come from the germline V gene. CDR3 DNA sequence: TGTGCCATCAGTGCGGGACAGGGTAATCAGCCCCAGCATTTT. This translates into CAISAGQGNQPQHF.

The chain joins TRBV3-1 (or the pseudogene TRBV3-2) to TRBJ1-1; D gene ambiguous. This CDR3 has 12 amino acids. Between the trimmed V and J ends, which lost 4 bases and 1 base, there was a span of 4 bases. CDR1 is LGHDT, CDR2 YNNKEL, per germline (reference sequence). The chain's CDR3 is CASSRPNTEAFF. In DNA, the CDR3 is TGTGCCAGCAGCCGTCCGAACACTGAAGCTTTCTTT.

This rearrangement joins TRBV14 to TRBJ2-2, with TRBD1 as a possible D gene (5 bases). Germline V gives CDR1 SGHDN, CDR2 FVKESK. Trimming took 6 bases from V and 4 from J, leaving 12 bases between them. This CDR3 comprises 14 residues. The CDR3 reads CASSPTRVTGELFF. The CDR3 bases are TGTGCCAGCAGTCCCACCAGGGTCACCGGGGAGCTGTTTTTT.

The V call is TRBV2, the J call TRBJ1-2; tentatively, D is TRBD1 (5 bases). Germline-derived CDR1 and CDR2 are SNHLY and FYNNEI. The CDR3 extends over 13 amino acids. V dropped 4 bases and J dropped 2 bases, with 8 bases sitting between them. CDR3 sequence: CASSGPGNYGYTF. As DNA, the CDR3 is TGTGCCAGCAGTGGCCCAGGGAACTATGGCTACACCTTC.

The chain carries TRBV27 and TRBJ1-1, with 7 bases that match TRBD1. Germline lookup yields CDR1 MNHEY and CDR2 SMNVEV (reference sequence). Trimming took 7 bases from V and 2 from J; bases not matched to a gene: 10. The CDR3 is 15 residues long. The CDR3 DNA sequence: TGTGCCAGCAACCGACAGGGCGGTACTAACACTGAAGCTTTCTTT. This translates into CASNRQGGTNTEAFF.

The V gene is TRBV3-1 (or the pseudogene TRBV3-2), the J gene TRBJ1-1; no reliable D call. The V end lost 4 bases, the J end lost 4 bases, and 7 bases lay between the germline ends. The germline V gene encodes CDR1 LGHDT and CDR2 YNNKEL (reference sequence). The CDR3 length is 12 residues. The CDR3 DNA sequence: TGTGCCAGCAGCCTCGAGGGCACTGAAGCTTTCTTT. Translated: CASSLEGTEAFF.